This T cell receptor (beta chain) comes out of a study of neurological immune-mediated disorders. Study-level points and caveats: The highest TCR clonal expansion occurred in HTLV-1-associated myelopathy; multiple sclerosis fell below healthy controls.

As to time point: longitudinal time-point 2. The unsorted libraries were made from 2 million PBMCs kept at -80 C. This clonotype was detected ten times or more. Its specificity is unknown. V shed 3 bases and J shed 2 bases, with 16 bases lying between them. The CDR3 length is 16 residues. Germline loops: CDR1 SGHRS, CDR2 YFSETQ. 5'RACE generated cDNA with 10-nucleotide random UMIs. A single record per CDR3 protein comes from TCRdb applying MiXCR to the 5' RACE reads. The sample includes 50,000 or so distinct CDR3 sequences, around 13% of them seen just once. The chain carries TRBV5-1 and TRBJ2-3, with D possibly being TRBD1 (5 bases). The source of this sequence is a male donor with HTLV-1-associated myelopathy (HAM/TSP). The sample consisted of PBMCs. CDR3 region: CASSSKSRVLTDTQYF. The CDR3 bases are TGCGCCAGCAGCTCGAAGTCCAGGGTCCTCACAGATACGCAGTATTTT.